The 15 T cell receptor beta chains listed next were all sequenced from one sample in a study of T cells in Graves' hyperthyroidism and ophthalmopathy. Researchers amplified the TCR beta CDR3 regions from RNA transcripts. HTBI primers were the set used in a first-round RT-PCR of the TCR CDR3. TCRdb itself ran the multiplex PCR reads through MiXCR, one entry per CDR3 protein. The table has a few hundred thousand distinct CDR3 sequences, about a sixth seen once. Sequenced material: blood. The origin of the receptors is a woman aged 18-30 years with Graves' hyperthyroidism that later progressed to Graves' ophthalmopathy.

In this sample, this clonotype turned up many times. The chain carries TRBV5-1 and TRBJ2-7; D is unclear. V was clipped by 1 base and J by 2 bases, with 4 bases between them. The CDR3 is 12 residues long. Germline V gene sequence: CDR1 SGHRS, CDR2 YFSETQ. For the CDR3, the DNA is TGCGCCAGCAGCTTGCCCACCTACGAGCAGTACTTC. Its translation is CASSLPTYEQYF.

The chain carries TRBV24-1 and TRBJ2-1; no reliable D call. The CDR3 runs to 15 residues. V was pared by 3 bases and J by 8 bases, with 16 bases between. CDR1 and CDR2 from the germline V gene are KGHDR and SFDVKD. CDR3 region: CATSDVVAGGYEQFF. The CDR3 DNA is TGTGCCACCAGTGATGTGGTAGCCGGTGGCTATGAGCAGTTCTTC.

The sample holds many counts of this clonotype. Here the CDR3 DNA reads TGTGCCAGCAGTTCAATCGGGACGGTGAACACCGGGGAGCTGTTTTTT. Translating gives CASSSIGTVNTGELFF. This sequence joins TRBV6-1 and TRBJ2-2, with D perhaps assigned TRBD1 or TRBD2 (5 bases each). CDR3 length: 16 amino acids. With 5 bases removed from V and 1 base from J, the gap between germline ends came to 14 bases. CDR1 and CDR2 from the germline V gene are MNHNS and SASEGT.

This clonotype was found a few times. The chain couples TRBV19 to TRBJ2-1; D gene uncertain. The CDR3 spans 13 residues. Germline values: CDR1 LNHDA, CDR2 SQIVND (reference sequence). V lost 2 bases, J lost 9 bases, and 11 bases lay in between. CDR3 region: CASSISRSSEQFF. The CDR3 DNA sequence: TGTGCCAGTAGTATAAGCCGTTCGAGTGAGCAGTTCTTC.

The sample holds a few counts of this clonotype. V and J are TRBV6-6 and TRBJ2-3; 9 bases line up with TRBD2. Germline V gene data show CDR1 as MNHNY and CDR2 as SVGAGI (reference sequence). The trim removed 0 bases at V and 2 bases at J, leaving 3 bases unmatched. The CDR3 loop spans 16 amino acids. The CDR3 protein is CASSYSLAGITDTQYF. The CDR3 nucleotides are TGTGCCAGCAGTTACTCGCTAGCGGGAATCACAGATACGCAGTATTTT.

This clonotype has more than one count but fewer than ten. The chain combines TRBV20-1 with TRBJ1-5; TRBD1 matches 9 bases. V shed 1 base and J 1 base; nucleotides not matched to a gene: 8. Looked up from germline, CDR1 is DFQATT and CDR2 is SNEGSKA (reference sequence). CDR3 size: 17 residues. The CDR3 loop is CSARAQGAAPSNQPQHF. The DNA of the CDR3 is TGCAGTGCTAGAGCACAGGGGGCGGCCCCGAGCAATCAGCCCCAGCATTTT.

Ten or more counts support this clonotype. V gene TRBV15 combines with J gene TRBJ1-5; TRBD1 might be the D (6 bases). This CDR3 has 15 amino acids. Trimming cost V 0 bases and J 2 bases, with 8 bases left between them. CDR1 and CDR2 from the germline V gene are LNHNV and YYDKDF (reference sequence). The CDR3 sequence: CATSRERTGNQPQHF. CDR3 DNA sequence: TGTGCCACCAGCAGAGAAAGGACAGGCAATCAGCCCCAGCATTTT.

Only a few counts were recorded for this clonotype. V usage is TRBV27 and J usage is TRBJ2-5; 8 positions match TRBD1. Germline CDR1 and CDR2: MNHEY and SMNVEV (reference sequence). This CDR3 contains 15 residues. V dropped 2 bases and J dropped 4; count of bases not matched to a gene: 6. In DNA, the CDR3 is TGTGCCAGCAGTTTAAGGACAGGGACGGGAGAGACCCAGTACTTC. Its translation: CASSLRTGTGETQYF.

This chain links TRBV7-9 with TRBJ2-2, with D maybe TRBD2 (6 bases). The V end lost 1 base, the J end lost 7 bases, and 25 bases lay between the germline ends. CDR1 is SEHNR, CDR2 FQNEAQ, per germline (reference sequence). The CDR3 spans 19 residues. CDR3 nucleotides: TGTGCCAGCAGCTTAGGGGTCGAACGGGACTTCCTGCGGGGCGGGGAGCTGTTTTTT. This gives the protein CASSLGVERDFLRGGELFF. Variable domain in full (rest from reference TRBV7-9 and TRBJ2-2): DTGVSQNPRHKITKRGQNVTFRCDPISEHNRLYWYRQTLGQGPEFLTYFQNEAQLEKSRLLSDRFSAERPKGSFSTLEIQRTEQGDSAMYLCASSLGVERDFLRGGELFFGEGSRLTVL.

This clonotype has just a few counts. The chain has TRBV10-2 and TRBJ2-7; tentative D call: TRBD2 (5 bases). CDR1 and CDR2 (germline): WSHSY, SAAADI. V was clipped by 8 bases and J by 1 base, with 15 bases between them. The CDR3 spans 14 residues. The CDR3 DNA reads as TGCGCCAGCTTACCGGCCACGGGGTCCTACGAGCAGTACTTC. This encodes CASLPATGSYEQYF.

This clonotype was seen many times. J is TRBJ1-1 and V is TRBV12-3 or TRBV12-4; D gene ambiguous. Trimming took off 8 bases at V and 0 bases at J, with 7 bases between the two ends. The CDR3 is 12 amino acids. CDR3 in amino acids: CASLYLNTEAFF. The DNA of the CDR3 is TGTGCCAGCCTCTACTTGAACACTGAAGCTTTCTTT.

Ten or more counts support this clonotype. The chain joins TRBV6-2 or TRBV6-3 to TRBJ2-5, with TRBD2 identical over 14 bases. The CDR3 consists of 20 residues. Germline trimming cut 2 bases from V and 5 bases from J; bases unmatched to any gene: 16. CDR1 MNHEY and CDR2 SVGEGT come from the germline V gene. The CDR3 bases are TGTGCCAGCAGTTACCCCCGGGACTGGACTAGCGGGAGGCCCTGGGAGACCCAGTACTTC. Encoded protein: CASSYPRDWTSGRPWETQYF.

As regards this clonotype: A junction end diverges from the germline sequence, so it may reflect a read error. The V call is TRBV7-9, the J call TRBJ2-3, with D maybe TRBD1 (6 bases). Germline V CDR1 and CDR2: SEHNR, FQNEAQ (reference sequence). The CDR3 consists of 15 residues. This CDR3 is CATKTGFNPTDTQCF. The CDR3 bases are TGTGCCACCAAGACAGGTTTTAATCCCACAGATACGCAGTGTTTT.

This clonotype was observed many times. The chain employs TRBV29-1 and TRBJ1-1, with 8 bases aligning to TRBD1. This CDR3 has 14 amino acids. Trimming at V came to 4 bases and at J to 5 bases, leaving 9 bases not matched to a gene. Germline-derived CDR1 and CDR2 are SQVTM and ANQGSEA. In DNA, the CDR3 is TGCAGCGTTGGGGGCCGGACAGGGATGACTGAAGCTTTCTTT. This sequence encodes CSVGGRTGMTEAFF.

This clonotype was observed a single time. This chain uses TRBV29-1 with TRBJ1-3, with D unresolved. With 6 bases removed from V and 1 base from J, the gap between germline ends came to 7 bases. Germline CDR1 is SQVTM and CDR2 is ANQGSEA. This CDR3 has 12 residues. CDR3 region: CSVGWSGNTIYF. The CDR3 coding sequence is TGCAGCGTGGGTTGGTCTGGAAACACCATATATTTT.